The table lists the clone carrying this TCR beta chain with a count of one. The data derive from a study of cytomegalovirus exposure and HLA in healthy donors. Germline V gives CDR1 GTSNPN, CDR2 SVGIG (reference sequence). Germline trimming cut 1 base from V and 5 bases from J; bases unmatched to any gene: 7. This CDR3 region has 14 residues. PCR was performed using 60 Vbeta and 13 Jbeta primers. Produced via immunoSEQ multiplex PCR; TCRdb's table is partial and in-frame only. The data hold some 140,000 clones, with over 60% observed a single time. The material sequenced was PBMCs. The genes are TRBV30 and TRBJ2-5; TRBD1 agrees at 7 bases. The source of this sequence is a male donor in good health and CMV-seropositive. The CDR3 DNA sequence: TGTGCCTGGAGTGCAGGGGGAACGGGGGAGACCCAGTACTTC. Translation: CAWSAGGTGETQYF.